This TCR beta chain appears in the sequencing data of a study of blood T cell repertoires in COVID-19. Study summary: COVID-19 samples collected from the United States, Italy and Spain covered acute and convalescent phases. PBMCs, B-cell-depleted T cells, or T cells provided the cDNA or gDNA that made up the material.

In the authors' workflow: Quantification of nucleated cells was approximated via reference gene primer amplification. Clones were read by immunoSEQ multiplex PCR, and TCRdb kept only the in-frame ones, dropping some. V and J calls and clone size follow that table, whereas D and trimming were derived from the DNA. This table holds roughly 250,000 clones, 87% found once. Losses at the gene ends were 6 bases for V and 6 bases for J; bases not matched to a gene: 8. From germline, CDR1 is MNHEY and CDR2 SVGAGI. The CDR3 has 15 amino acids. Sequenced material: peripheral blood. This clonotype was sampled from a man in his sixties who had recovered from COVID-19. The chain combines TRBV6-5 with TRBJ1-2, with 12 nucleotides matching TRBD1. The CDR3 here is CASRRGTGGINGYTF. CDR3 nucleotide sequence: TGTGCCAGCAGGCGGGGGACAGGGGGCATTAATGGCTACACCTTC.